The entry below gives a single T cell receptor beta chain sequence along with its context. What it binds is not known. The record originates from a study of OX40 agonist ivuxolimab in advanced cancers. In the study overall: Intravenous ivuxolimab at 0.01 to 10 mg/kg was given to patients every 2 weeks. Partial responses were achieved by three patients, of whom one had hepatocellular carcinoma and two had cutaneous melanoma.

Sequencing was performed with immunoSEQ multiplex PCR; in TCRdb, only in-frame clones are kept and a portion is missing. The sample holds roughly 80,000 clones, 80% to 90% seen once. Trimming at V came to 3 bases and at J to 7 bases, leaving 5 bases not matched to a gene. The CDR3 runs to 12 residues. Germline V CDR1 and CDR2: GTSNPN, SVGIG (reference sequence). Study outcomes and limitations: It was also the case that some nonresponders had low normalized T-cell clonal expansion.

Source: CD4+ or CD8+ T cells sorted from blood, taken in a trial of the OX40 agonist ivuxolimab. This TCR was recovered from an adult with an advanced solid tumor such as melanoma, head and neck, liver or kidney cancer. The rearrangement links TRBV30 to TRBJ1-2, with 7 bases that match TRBD1. CDR3 DNA: TGTGCCTGGAGGACAGGGTTGCTTGGCTACACCTTC. It translates to CAWRTGLLGYTF.